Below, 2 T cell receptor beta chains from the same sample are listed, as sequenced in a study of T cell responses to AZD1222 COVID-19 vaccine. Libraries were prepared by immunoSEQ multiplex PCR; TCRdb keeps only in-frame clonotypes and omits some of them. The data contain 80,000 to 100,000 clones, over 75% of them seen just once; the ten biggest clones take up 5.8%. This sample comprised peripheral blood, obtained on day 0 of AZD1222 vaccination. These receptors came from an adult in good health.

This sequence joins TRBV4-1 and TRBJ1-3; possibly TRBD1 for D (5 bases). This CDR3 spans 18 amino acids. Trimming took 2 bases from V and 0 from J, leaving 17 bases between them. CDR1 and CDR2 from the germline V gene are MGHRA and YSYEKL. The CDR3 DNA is TGCGCCAGCAGCCAATCCCCCCCCGGACAAACCTCTGGAAACACCATATATTTT. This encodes CASSQSPPGQTSGNTIYF.

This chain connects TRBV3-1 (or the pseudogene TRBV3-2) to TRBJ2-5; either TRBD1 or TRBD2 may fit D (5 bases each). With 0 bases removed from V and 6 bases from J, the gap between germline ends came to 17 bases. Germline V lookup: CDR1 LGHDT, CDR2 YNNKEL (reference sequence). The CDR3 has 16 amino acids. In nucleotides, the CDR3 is TGTGCCAGCAGCCAAGATCGCGGTCCGAGGGGTCAGACCCAGTACTTC. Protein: CASSQDRGPRGQTQYF.